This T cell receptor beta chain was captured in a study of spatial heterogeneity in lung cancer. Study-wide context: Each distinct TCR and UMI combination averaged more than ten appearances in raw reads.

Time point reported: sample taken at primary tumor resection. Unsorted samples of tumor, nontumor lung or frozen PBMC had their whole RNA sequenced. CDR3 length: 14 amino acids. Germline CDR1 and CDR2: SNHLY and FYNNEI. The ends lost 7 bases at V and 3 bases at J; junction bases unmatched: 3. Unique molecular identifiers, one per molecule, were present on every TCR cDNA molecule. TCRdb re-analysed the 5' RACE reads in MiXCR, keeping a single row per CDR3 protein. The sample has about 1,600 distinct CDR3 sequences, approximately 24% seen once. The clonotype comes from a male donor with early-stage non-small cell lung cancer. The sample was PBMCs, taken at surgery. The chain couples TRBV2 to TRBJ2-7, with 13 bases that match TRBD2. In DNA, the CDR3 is TGTGCCAGCACTGGGACTAGCGGGAACTACGAGCAGTACTTC. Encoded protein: CASTGTSGNYEQYF.